These 21 T cell receptor beta chains were sequenced from one sample in a study of CXCR3-negative and CXCR3-positive naive CD8 T cells. 5' RACE with UMI labels generated the TRB cDNA libraries. TCRdb re-called the 5' RACE reads, yielding one record per CDR3 amino acid sequence without DNA. Recorded for this sample: 75,000 to 100,000 distinct CDR3 sequences. The sequenced material came from naive CXCR3- CD8+ T cells from blood. Sample subset: CD45RO-CCR7+CD27+CD95- naive CD8+ T cells lacking CXCR3 (TNR3-). These TCRs come from a human donor in good health. Some clones in this sample may be carry-over from other donors' samples.

This chain links TRBV12-3 or TRBV12-4 with TRBJ2-5; TCRdb names TRBD2, which stays unverified in the absence of DNA. The CDR3 is 13 residues long. The CDR3: CASSFQEGETQYF.

This sequence joins TRBV27 and TRBJ2-7; TCRdb indicates TRBD1, and absent DNA this call remains unverified. The length of the CDR3 is 12 residues. Germline CDR1 MNHEY, CDR2 SMNVEV (reference sequence). This CDR3 is CASRGLNYEQYF.

The chain combines TRBV2 with TRBJ2-7; TCRdb selects TRBD2, and the lack of DNA leaves this call unchecked. The germline CDR1 and CDR2 sequences are SNHLY and FYNNEI. The CDR3 consists of 14 residues. CDR3 sequence reads: CASREEGGTYEQYF.

The chain recombines TRBV2 with TRBJ2-7; TCRdb calls TRBD1, which cannot be checked without DNA. Germline-derived CDR1 and CDR2 are SNHLY and FYNNEI. The CDR3 sequence is 16 residues long. This CDR3 is CASFPDLGDRPYEQYF.

The chain employs TRBV4-1 and TRBJ2-7; with no DNA, the TCRdb D assignment of TRBD1 cannot be verified. Germline loops: CDR1 MGHRA, CDR2 YSYEKL. The CDR3 runs 15 residues. CDR3 residues: CASSHTGTASYEQYF.

The genes are TRBV7-8 and TRBJ2-1; there is no DNA to check the TCRdb D call of TRBD2. Germline assignment: CDR1 SGHVS and CDR2 FQNEAQ. The CDR3 contains 13 residues. The CDR3 spells CASSLSSGNEQFF.

The chain has TRBV25-1 and TRBJ1-1; without DNA, the TCRdb call of TRBD1 cannot be checked. Germline loops: CDR1 MGHDK, CDR2 SYGVNS. The CDR3 runs to 15 residues. CDR3: CASSPGAVGSTEAFF.

The chain is built from TRBV20-1 and TRBJ2-3; TCRdb selects TRBD1, and the lack of DNA leaves this call unchecked. Germline V gene data show CDR1 as DFQATT and CDR2 as SNEGSKA (reference sequence). CDR3 length: 16 amino acids. Here the CDR3 reads CSARDGSEGETDTQYF.

The chain combines TRBV5-1 with TRBJ2-1; the TRBD2 assignment by TCRdb is unverifiable without DNA. This CDR3 is 15 amino acids long. The germline V gene encodes CDR1 SGHRS and CDR2 YFSETQ. The CDR3 loop reads CASSPWRTSGNEQFF.

The chain combines TRBV15 with TRBJ2-3; the D gene TCRdb calls, TRBD1, cannot be checked with no DNA. The CDR3 has 14 amino acids. Looked up from germline, CDR1 is LNHNV and CDR2 is YYDKDF (reference sequence). The CDR3 loop reads CATSSHRDPDTQYF. Filled out from reference TRBV15 and TRBJ2-3, the complete variable domain reads DAMVIQNPRYQVTQFGKPVTLSCSQTLNHNVMYWYQQKSSQAPKLLFHYYDKDFNNEADTPDNFQSRRPNTSFCFLDIRSPGLGDTAMYLCATSSHRDPDTQYFGPGTRLTVL.

V gene TRBV29-1 combines with J gene TRBJ2-5; TCRdb returns TRBD1, unconfirmable since there is no DNA. Germline V gene lookup returns CDR1 SQVTM and CDR2 ANQGSEA. The CDR3 is 13 amino acids. This CDR3 is CSVDRPNQETQYF.

J is TRBJ2-7 and V is TRBV29-1; lacking DNA, the TRBD1 call made by TCRdb goes unchecked. Germline V gene lookup returns CDR1 SQVTM and CDR2 ANQGSEA. The CDR3 has 13 amino acids. Here the CDR3 reads CSAVSAQGIEQYF.

The chain is built from TRBV6-5 and TRBJ2-3; there is no DNA to check the TCRdb D call of TRBD2. The CDR3 is 16 amino acids. Per the germline V gene, CDR1 is MNHEY and CDR2 is SVGAGI. The CDR3 sequence is CASSYSGPGGTDTQYF.

This chain uses TRBV5-1 with TRBJ2-3; TCRdb selects TRBD2, and the lack of DNA leaves this call unchecked. CDR1 SGHRS and CDR2 YFSETQ come from the germline V gene. The CDR3 loop spans 14 amino acids. The CDR3 loop is CASSPGLRPDTQYF.

The rearrangement uses TRBV6-1 and TRBJ2-1; TCRdb selects TRBD1, and the lack of DNA leaves this call unchecked. The CDR3 runs 14 residues. Germline CDR1 is MNHNS and CDR2 is SASEGT. CDR3 residues: CASSDRGVVGEQFF.

The chain joins TRBV10-3 to TRBJ2-7; the D call from TCRdb, TRBD1, cannot be confirmed without DNA. Germline CDR1 and CDR2: ENHRY and SYGVKD. CDR3 length: 15 residues. CDR3: CAISESGGALYEQYF.

The rearrangement joins TRBV27 to TRBJ1-6; TCRdb's D call of TRBD1 is untestable without DNA. The CDR3 contains 15 residues. The germline gives CDR1 MNHEY, CDR2 SMNVEV (reference sequence). The chain's CDR3 is CASSIRGTPDSPLHF.

This CDR3 reads CSVEDDRGQHF. This chain connects TRBV29-1 to TRBJ1-5; without DNA, the TCRdb call of TRBD1 cannot be checked. Germline CDR1 reads SQVTM; CDR2 reads ANQGSEA. The CDR3 consists of 11 residues.

The chain links TRBV6-2 or TRBV6-3 to TRBJ2-4; the TCRdb call, TRBD2, lacks DNA for checking. The CDR3 spans 13 residues. The V gene's germline CDR1 is MNHEY and CDR2 SVGEGT. The CDR3 protein is CASSYGLAGIQYF.

This chain links TRBV28 with TRBJ2-6. CDR3 length: 16 amino acids. Per germline, CDR1 MDHEN and CDR2 SYDVKM. CDR3 sequence: CASRLGFGSGANVLTF.

J is TRBJ2-7 and V is TRBV7-3; TCRdb's D call, TRBD2, is unchecked because there is no DNA. CDR3 size: 14 residues. CDR1 is SGHTA, CDR2 FQGTGA, per germline. The CDR3 spells CASSYDGGAYEQYF.